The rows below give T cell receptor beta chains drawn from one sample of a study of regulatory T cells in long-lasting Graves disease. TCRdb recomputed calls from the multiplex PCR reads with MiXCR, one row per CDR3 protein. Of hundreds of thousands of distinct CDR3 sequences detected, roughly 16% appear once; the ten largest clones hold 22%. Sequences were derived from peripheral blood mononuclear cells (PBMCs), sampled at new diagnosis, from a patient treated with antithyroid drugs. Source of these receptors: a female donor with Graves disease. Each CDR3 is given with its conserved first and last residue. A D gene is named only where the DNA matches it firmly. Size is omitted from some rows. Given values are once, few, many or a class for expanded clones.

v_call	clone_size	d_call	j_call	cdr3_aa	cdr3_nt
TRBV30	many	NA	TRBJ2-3	CACVRSAPTDTQYF	TGTGCCTGCGTTCGGTCGGCCCCCACAGATACGCAGTATTTT
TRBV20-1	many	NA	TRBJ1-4	CSARDQIRVTNEKLFF	TGCAGTGCTAGAGATCAGATCAGGGTCACTAATGAAAAACTGTTTTTT
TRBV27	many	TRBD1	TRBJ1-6	CASSLTVLRDSTYNSPLHF	TGTGCCAGCAGTTTAACGGTTCTCCGGGACAGTACCTATAATTCACCCCTCCACTTT
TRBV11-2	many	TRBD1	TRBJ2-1	CASSLGGQGRYNEQFF	TGTGCCAGCAGCTTAGGGGGACAGGGGCGCTACAATGAGCAGTTCTTC
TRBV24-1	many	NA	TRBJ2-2	CATSDLRAGSTGELFF	TGTGCCACCAGTGATTTGAGGGCAGGGAGTACCGGGGAGCTGTTTTTT
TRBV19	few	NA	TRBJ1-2	CASFENGNYGYTF	TGTGCCAGCTTTGAGAATGGGAACTATGGCTACACCTTC
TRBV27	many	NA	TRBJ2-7	CASRMGQTYEQYF	TGTGCCAGCAGGATGGGGCAGACCTACGAGCAGTACTTC
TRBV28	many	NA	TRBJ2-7	CASSSPSRDSGYEQYF	TGTGCCAGCAGTTCCCCGAGCCGGGATTCGGGGTACGAGCAGTACTTC
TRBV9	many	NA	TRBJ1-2	CASSVGGYGYTF	TGTGCCAGCAGCGTAGGGGGTTATGGCTACACCTTC
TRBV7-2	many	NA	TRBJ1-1	CASSSQGLTEAFF	TGTGCCAGCAGCTCTCAGGGACTCACTGAAGCTTTCTTT
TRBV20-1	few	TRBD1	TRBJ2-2	CSAPGTGRPGELSF	TGCAGTGCTCCCGGGACAGGTCGTCCCGGGGAGCTGTCTTTT
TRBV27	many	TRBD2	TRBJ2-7	CASSLSTLREGLNEQYF	TGTGCCAGCAGTTTATCAACCCTGCGGGAGGGCCTCAACGAGCAGTACTTC
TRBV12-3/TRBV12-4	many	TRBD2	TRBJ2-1	CASNLAGASYNEQFF	TGTGCCAGCAATTTGGCGGGAGCATCCTACAATGAGCAGTTCTTC
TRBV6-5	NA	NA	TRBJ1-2	CASSYDKTYGYTF	TGTGCCAGCAGTTACGACAAGACTTATGGCTACACCTTC
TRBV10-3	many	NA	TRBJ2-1	CAISESAGSSDEQFF	TGTGCCATCAGTGAGTCGGCAGGGTCGAGCGATGAGCAGTTCTTC
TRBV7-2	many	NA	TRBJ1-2	CASSLDLGQVYTF	TGTGCCAGCAGCTTAGACTTGGGGCAGGTCTACACCTTC
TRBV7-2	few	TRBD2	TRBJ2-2	CASSFGGPAGGRPTGELFF	TGTGCCAGCAGCTTCGGGGGGCCAGCGGGAGGGCGTCCCACCGGGGAGCTGTTTTTT